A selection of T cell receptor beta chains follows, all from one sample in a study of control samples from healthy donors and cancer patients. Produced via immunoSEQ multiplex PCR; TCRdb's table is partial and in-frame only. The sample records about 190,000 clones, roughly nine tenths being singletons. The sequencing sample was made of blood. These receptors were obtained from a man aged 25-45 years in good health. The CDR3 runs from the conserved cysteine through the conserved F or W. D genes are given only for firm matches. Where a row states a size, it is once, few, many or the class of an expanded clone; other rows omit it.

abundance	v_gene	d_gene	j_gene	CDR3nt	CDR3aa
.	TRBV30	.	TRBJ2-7	TGTGCCTGGAGTGCAAGGGCCCACGAGCAGTACTTC	CAWSARAHEQYF
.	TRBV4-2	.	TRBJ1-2	TGTGCCAGCAGCCAAGTTAACAGTCGAAGGAGGGCAGCAGATGGCTACACCTTC	CASSQVNSRRRAADGYTF
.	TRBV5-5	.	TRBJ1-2	TGTGCCAGCAGCCTCCCAGGACACATCGGCTACACCTTC	CASSLPGHIGYTF
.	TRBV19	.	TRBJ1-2	TGTGCCAGTAGTGACCAGACGGACTATGGCTACACCTTC	CASSDQTDYGYTF
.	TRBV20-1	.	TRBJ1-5	TGCAGTGCTAGTAACAGCAATCAGCCCCAGCATTTT	CSASNSNQPQHF
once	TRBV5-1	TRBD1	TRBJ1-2	TGCGCCAGCAGCTTGGGGACAGGGGACTATGGCTACACCTTC	CASSLGTGDYGYTF
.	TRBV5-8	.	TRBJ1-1	TGTGCCAGCAGCTTCCCGGGACGGACGAACACTGAAGCTTTCTTT	CASSFPGRTNTEAFF
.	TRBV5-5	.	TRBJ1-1	TGTGCCAGCAGCCGTGGAGGGGTCTCTGAAGCTTTCTTT	CASSRGGVSEAFF
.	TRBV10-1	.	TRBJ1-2	TGCGCCAGCAGGCCACAGGTTTTTGGCTATGGCTACACCTTC	CASRPQVFGYGYTF
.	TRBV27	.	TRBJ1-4	TGTGCCAGCAGTTTATTCGGGATGCGGACAAATGAAAAACTGTTTTTT	CASSLFGMRTNEKLFF
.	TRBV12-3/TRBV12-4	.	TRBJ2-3	TGTGCCAGCAGCCCAACCCAGGATACGCAGTATTTT	CASSPTQDTQYF
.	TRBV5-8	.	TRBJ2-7	TGTGCCAGCAGCTTGCTCATGGGGGATCTCGAGCAGTACTTC	CASSLLMGDLEQYF
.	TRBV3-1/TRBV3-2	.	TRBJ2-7	TGTGCCAGCAGCCAAGTGGTTTCGGCGGTGCAGTACTTC	CASSQVVSAVQYF
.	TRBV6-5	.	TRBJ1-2	TGTGCCAGCAGTTCGGCGGGGGGGTCCTATGGCTACACCTTC	CASSSAGGSYGYTF
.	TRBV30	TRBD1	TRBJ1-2	TGTGCCTGGACAGGGGGCTACTATGGCTACACCTTC	CAWTGGYYGYTF
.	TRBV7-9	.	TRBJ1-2	TGTGCCAGCAGCCTGGGGGACCTCTATGGCTACACCTTC	CASSLGDLYGYTF
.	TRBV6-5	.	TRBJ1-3	TGTGCCAGCGGGGAGGGGAGGGGAAACACCATATATTTT	CASGEGRGNTIYF
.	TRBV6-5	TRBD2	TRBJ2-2	TGTGCCAGCAGTTCAGCGGGGTCAGGCACCGGGGAGCTGTTTTTT	CASSSAGSGTGELFF
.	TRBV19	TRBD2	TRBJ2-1	TGTGCCTGTGCGAGCGGGGCCTACAATGAGCAGTTCTTC	CACASGAYNEQFF
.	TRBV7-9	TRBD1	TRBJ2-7	TGTGCCAGCAGCCTCGCCACAGGGGCGGGTTCTCTGCCCTACGAGCAGTACTTC	CASSLATGAGSLPYEQYF
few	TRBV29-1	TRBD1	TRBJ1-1	TGCAGCGTTGGCGGGACAGTCATGAACACTGAAGCTTTCTTT	CSVGGTVMNTEAFF
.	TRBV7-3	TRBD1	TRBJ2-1	TGTGCCAGCAGCTTAGACAGGGGCCATGAGAATGAGCAGTTCTTC	CASSLDRGHENEQFF
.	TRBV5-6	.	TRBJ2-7	TGTGCCAGCAGCGAATGGGGCGGGGTACAGTTGAAGCAGTACTTC	CASSEWGGVQLKQYF
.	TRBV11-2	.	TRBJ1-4	TGTGCCAGCAGCTTTGTCGGCGGGGGATTAAATGAAAAACTGTTTTTT	CASSFVGGGLNEKLFF
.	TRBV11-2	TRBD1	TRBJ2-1	TGTGCCAGCAGCTTACAGGGGGCGGAATACAATGAGCAGTTCTTC	CASSLQGAEYNEQFF
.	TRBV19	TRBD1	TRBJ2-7	TGTGCCAGTAGTACCCGCTGGGACAGCGCCTACGAGCAGTACTTC	CASSTRWDSAYEQYF
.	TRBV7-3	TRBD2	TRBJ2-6	TGTGCCAGCAGCTTCCATAGCGGGACCAACTCTGGGGCCAACGTCCTGACTTTC	CASSFHSGTNSGANVLTF
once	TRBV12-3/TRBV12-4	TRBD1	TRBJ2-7	TGTGCCAGCAGTTCAACAGGGGGCGGAGAGCAGTACTTC	CASSSTGGGEQYF
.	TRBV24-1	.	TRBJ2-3	TGTGCCACCAGTGATTCTGGCGGGGGCACAGATACGCAGTATTTT	CATSDSGGGTDTQYF
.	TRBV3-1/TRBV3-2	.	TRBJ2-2	TGTGCCAGCAGCCACGTGGGGCCTGGGGGGGAGCTGTTTTTT	CASSHVGPGGELFF
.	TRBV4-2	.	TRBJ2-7	TGTGCCAGCAGCCAAGGGGGCGGGGCCCTGAGCGAGCAGTACTTC	CASSQGGGALSEQYF
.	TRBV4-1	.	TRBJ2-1	TGCGCCAGCAGCCAAGAACGGGAACTCCGAGTCGCCCCCTACAATGAGCAGTTCTTC	CASSQERELRVAPYNEQFF
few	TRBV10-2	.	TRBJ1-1	TGCGCCAGCAGTGAGTCACCGCTTAGCACTGAAGCTTTCTTT	CASSESPLSTEAFF
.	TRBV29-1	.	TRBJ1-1	TGCAGCGTTGACGAGCCGGGAACGGCGGCTTTCTTT	CSVDEPGTAAFF
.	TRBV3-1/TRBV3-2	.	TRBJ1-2	TGTGCCAGCAGCCAAGGGCCGGAGGCCTACACCTTC	CASSQGPEAYTF
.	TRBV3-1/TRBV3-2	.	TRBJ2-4	TGTGCCAGCAGCCACACCGACACTTTAGCCAAAAACATTCAGTACTTC	CASSHTDTLAKNIQYF
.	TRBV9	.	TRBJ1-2	TGTGCCAGCAGCGCGCCGGAGCGTGGCTACACCTTC	CASSAPERGYTF
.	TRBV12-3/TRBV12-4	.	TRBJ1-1	TGTGCCAGCAACTCGGTCCTATTCGGGCCCGCTTTCTTT	CASNSVLFGPAFF
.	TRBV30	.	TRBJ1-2	TGTGCCTGGAGTGATACTTACTACGGGGGCGGCTATGGCTACACCTTC	CAWSDTYYGGGYGYTF
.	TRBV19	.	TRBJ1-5	TGTGCCAGTAGTATTTACAGGGCCCCTAATCAGCCCCAGCATTTT	CASSIYRAPNQPQHF
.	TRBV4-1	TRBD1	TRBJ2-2	TGCGCCAGCAGCCCAGGGGGAGGGGAGCTGTTTTTT	CASSPGGGELFF
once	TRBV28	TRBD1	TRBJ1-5	TGTGCCAGCAGCACCGGGACAGGGAATCAGCCCCAGCATTTT	CASSTGTGNQPQHF
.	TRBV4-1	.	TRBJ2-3	TGCGCCAGCAGTCAAGATAAGGGGGGGACCCGCACAGATACGCAGTATTTT	CASSQDKGGTRTDTQYF
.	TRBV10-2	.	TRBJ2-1	TGCGCCAGCAGTGAGTCGACCAATGAGCAGTTCTTC	CASSESTNEQFF
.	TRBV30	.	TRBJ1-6	TGTGCCTGGAGTGGCCAGGGAGATCCCCTCCACTTT	CAWSGQGDPLHF
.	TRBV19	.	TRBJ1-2	TGTGCCAGTAGTACCCGTGTCCTAAACTATGGCTACACCTTC	CASSTRVLNYGYTF
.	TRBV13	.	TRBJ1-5	TGTGCCAGCAGCTTAGGGAATAGCAATCAGCCCCAGCATTTT	CASSLGNSNQPQHF